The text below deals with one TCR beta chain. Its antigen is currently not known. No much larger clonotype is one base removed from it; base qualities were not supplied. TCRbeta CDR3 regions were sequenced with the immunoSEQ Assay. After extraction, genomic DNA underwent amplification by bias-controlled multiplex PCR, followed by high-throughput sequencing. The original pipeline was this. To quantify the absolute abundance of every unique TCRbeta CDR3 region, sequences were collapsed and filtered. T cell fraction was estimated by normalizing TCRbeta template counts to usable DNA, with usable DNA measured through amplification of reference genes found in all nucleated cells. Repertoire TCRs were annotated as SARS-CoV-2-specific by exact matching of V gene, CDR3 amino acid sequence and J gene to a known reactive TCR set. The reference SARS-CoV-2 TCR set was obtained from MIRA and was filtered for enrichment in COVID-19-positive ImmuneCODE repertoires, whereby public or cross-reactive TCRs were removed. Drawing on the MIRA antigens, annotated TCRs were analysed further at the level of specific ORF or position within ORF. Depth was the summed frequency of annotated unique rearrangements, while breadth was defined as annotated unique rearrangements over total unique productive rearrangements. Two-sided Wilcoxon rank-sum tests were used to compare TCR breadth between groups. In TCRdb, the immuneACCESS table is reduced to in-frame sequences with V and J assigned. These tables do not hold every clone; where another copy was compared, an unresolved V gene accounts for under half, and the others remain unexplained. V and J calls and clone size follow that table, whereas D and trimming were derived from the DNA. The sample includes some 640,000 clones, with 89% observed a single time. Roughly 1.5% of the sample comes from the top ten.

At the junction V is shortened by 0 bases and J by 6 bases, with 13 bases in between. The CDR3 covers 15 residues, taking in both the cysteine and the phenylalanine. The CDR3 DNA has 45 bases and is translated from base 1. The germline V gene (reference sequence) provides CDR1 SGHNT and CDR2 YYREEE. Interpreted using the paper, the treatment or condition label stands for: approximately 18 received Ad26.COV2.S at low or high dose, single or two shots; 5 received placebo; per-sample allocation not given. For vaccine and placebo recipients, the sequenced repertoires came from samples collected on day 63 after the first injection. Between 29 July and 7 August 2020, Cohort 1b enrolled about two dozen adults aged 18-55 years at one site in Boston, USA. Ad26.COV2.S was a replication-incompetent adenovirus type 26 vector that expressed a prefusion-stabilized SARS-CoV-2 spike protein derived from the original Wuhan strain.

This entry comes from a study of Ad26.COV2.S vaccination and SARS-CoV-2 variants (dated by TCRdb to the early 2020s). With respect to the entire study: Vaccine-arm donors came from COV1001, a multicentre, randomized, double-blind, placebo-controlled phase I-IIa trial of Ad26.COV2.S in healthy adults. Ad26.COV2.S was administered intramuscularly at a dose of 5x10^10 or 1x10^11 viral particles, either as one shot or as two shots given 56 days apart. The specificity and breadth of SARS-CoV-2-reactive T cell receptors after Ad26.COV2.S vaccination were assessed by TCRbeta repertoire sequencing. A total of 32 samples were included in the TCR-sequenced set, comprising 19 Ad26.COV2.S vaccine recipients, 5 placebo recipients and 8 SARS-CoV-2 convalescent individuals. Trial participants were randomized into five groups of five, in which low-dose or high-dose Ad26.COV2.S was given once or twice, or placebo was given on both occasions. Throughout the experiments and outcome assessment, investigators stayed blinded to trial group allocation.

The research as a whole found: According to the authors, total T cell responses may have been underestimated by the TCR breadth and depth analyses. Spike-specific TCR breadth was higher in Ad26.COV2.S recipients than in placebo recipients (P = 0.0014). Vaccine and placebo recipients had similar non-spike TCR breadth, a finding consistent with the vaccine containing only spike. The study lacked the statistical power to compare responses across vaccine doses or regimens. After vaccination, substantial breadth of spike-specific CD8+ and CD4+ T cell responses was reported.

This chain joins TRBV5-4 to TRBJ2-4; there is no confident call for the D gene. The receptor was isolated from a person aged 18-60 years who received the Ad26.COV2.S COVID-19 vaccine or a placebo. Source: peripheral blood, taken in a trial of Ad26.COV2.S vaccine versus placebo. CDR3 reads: CASSLDGYGVNIQYF. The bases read TGTGCCAGCAGCTTGGATGGTTATGGAGTAAACATTCAGTACTTC.